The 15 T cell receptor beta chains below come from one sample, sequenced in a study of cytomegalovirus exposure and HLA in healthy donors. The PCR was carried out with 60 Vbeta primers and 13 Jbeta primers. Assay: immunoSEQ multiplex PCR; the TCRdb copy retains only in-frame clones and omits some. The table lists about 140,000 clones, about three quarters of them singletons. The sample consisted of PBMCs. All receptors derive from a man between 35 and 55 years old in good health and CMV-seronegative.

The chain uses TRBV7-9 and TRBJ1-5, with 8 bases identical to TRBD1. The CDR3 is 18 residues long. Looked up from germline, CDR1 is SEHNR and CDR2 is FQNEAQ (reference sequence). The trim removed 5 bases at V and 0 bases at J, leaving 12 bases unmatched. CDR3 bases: TGTGCCAGCAGCCTGACAGGGGTGGCGAGAGATAGCAATCAGCCCCAGCATTTT. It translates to CASSLTGVARDSNQPQHF.

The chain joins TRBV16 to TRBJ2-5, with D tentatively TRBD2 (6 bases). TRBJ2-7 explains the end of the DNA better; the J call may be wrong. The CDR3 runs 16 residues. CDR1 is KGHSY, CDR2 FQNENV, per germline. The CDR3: CASSQFLSSGTDEQYF. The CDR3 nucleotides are TGTGCCAGCAGCCAATTTTTGTCCAGTGGGACTGACGAGCAGTACTTC.

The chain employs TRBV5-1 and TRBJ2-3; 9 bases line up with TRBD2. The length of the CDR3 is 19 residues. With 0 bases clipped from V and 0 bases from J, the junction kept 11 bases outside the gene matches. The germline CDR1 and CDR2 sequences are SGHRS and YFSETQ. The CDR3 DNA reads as TGCGCCAGCAGCTTGGAGTTTCTAGCGGGAATTACTAGCACAGATACGCAGTATTTT. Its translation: CASSLEFLAGITSTDTQYF.

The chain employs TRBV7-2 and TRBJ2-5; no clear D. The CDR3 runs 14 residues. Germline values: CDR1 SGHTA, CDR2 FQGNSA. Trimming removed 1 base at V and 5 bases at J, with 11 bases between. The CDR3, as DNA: TGTGCCAGCAGCTTAGATGTGGGCTGGGAGACCCAGTACTTC. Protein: CASSLDVGWETQYF. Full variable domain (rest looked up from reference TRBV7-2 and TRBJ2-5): GAGVSQSPSNKVTEKGKDVELRCDPISGHTALYWYRQSLGQGLEFLIYFQGNSAPDKSGLPSDRFSAERTGGSVSTLTIQRTQQEDSAVYLCASSLDVGWETQYFGPGTRLLVL.

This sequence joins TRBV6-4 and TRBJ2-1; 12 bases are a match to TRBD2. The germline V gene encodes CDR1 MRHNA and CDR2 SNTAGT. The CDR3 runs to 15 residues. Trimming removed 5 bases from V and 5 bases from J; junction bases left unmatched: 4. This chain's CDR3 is CASSLTSGGNNEQFF. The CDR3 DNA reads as TGTGCCAGCAGTCTTACTAGCGGGGGGAACAATGAGCAGTTCTTC.

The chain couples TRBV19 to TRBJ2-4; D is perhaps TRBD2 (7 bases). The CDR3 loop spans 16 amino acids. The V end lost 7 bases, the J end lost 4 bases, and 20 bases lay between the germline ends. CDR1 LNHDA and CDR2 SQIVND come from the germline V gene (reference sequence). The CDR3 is CASTALGGARKNIQYF. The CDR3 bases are TGTGCCAGTACCGCCCTGGGGGGGGCGCGGAAAAACATTCAGTACTTC.

For the CDR3, the DNA is TGCGCCAGCAGCCAGACCGATTCAGGGAAAATCTCTGGAAACACCATATATTTT. Encoded protein: CASSQTDSGKISGNTIYF. The chain links TRBV4-1 to TRBJ1-3; a weak D match, TRBD1 (5 bases). The CDR3 is 18 residues long. The germline CDR1 and CDR2 sequences are MGHRA and YSYEKL. V dropped 3 bases and J dropped 0 bases, with 18 bases sitting between them.

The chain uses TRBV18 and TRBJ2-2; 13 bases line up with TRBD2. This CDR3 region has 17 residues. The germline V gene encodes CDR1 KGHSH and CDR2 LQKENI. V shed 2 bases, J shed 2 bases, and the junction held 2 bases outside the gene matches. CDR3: CASSPGLAGENTGELFF. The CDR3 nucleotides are TGTGCCAGCTCACCAGGACTAGCGGGGGAAAACACCGGGGAGCTGTTTTTT.

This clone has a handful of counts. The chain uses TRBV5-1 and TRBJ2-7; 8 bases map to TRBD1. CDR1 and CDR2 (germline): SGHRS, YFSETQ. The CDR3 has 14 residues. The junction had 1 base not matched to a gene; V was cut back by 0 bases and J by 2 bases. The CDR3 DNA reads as TGCGCCAGCAGCTTGGCACAGGGGGCCTACGAGCAGTACTTC. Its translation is CASSLAQGAYEQYF.

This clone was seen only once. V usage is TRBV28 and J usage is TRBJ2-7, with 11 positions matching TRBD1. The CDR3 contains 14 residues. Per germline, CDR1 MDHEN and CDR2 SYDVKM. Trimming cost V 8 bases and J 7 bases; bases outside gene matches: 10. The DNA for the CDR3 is TGTGCCAGCCACCGTCGGACAGGGGGCTTGGAGCAGTACTTC. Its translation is CASHRRTGGLEQYF.

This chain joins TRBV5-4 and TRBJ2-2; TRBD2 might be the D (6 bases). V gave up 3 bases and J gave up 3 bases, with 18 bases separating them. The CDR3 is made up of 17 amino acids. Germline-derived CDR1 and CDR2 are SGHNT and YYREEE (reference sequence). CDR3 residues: CASSSQVGGAHTGELFF. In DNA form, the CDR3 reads TGTGCCAGCAGCTCCCAAGTTGGAGGGGCCCACACCGGGGAGCTGTTTTTT.

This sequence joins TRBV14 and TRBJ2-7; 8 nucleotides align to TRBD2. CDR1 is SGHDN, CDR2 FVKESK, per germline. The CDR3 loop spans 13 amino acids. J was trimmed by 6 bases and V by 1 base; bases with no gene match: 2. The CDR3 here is CASSQGSGGEQYF. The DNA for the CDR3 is TGTGCCAGCAGCCAAGGGAGCGGGGGCGAGCAGTACTTC.

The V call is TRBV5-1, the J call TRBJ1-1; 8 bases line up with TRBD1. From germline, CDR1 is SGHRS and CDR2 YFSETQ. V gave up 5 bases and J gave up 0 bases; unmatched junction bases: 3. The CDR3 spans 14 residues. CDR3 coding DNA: TGCGCCAGCAGTTCCAGGGGGCTGAACACTGAAGCTTTCTTT. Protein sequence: CASSSRGLNTEAFF.

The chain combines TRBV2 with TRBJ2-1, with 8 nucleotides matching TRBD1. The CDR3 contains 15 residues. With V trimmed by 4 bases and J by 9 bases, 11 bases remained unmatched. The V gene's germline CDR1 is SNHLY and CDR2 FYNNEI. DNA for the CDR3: TGTGCCAGCAGTGTCCCTTGGACAGGGCAGTCTGAGCAGTTCTTC. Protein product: CASSVPWTGQSEQFF.

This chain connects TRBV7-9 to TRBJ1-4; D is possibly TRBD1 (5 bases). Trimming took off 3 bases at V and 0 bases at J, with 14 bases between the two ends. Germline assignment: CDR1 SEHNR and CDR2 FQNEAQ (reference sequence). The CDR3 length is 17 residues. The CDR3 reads CASSLGGWGATNEKLFF. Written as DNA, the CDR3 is TGTGCCAGCAGCTTGGGAGGATGGGGCGCAACTAATGAAAAACTGTTTTTT.